These 11 T cell receptor beta chains were sequenced from one sample in a study of response to subunit inactivated influenza vaccine. TCRdb reprocessed the RT-PCR reads with MiXCR, giving one entry per CDR3 protein. The data show approximately 530,000 distinct CDR3 sequences, more than 7% seen once. Sequenced material: PBMCs from blood, taken around 2 years after vaccination. The receptors shown here come from a man aged 45-69 years who received an inactivated influenza vaccine.

V gene TRBV20-1 combines with J gene TRBJ2-1; 14 nucleotides line up with TRBD2. V lost 7 bases and J lost 8; bases outside the gene matches: 4. This CDR3 is built from 13 residues. The germline gives CDR1 DFQATT, CDR2 SNEGSKA (reference sequence). For the CDR3, the DNA is TGCAGTGGACTAGCGGGGGGGCCTGATGAGCAGTTCTTC. Translated: CSGLAGGPDEQFF.

This clonotype was detected a few times. The chain uses TRBV28 and TRBJ2-7; 12 nucleotides line up with TRBD2. The length of the CDR3 is 15 residues. The germline CDR1 and CDR2 sequences are MDHEN and SYDVKM. V shed 6 bases, J shed 3 bases, and the junction held 6 bases outside the gene matches. For the CDR3, the DNA is TGTGCCAGCAGACCCTGGACTAGCGGGATCTACGAGCAGTACTTC. It specifies CASRPWTSGIYEQYF.

This chain links TRBV5-1 with TRBJ2-3; D gene ambiguous. With 4 bases removed from V and 0 bases from J, the gap between germline ends came to 9 bases. This CDR3 is built from 14 residues. Per germline, CDR1 SGHRS and CDR2 YFSETQ. CDR3 sequence (DNA): TGCGCCAGCAGCCGCCCGGACAGCACAGATACGCAGTATTTT. It yields the protein CASSRPDSTDTQYF.

A few counts support this clonotype. The CDR3 spells CASSFLLGSGTGELFF. As DNA, the CDR3 is TGTGCCAGCAGTTTTCTTCTCGGTTCCGGCACCGGGGAGCTGTTTTTT. The V and J genes are TRBV27 and TRBJ2-2, with no clear D. The ends were cut back, 3 bases at V and 4 bases at J, with 15 bases in the middle. The CDR3 consists of 16 residues. CDR1 is MNHEY, CDR2 SMNVEV, per germline (reference sequence).

The sample holds a few counts of this clonotype. The CDR3 DNA follows: TGTGCCAGCAGTACACAATCGGACTATGGCTACACCTTC. Translation: CASSTQSDYGYTF. This chain joins TRBV12-3 or TRBV12-4 and TRBJ1-2, with D unresolved. The CDR3 covers 13 residues. V lost 5 bases, J lost 3 bases, and 10 bases lay in between.

This clonotype occurred many times. The chain couples TRBV20-1 to TRBJ1-5, with a tentative D call TRBD1 (5 bases). The CDR3 extends over 14 amino acids. Per the germline V gene, CDR1 is DFQATT and CDR2 is SNEGSKA (reference sequence). The V gene lost 3 bases and the J gene lost 6 bases, with 15 bases spanning the gap. This chain's CDR3 is CSASSGDFGQPQHF. For the CDR3, the DNA is TGCAGTGCTAGTTCGGGGGATTTCGGTCAGCCCCAGCATTTT.

This clonotype was detected only a few times. The rearrangement joins TRBV7-2 to TRBJ2-1; 8 positions agree with TRBD1. V lost 4 bases and J lost 9; bases outside the gene matches: 8. Germline CDR1 reads SGHTA; CDR2 reads FQGNSA. This CDR3 has 14 residues. DNA of the CDR3: TGTGCCAGCAGCTCCATTGGACAGGGCGCTGAGCAGTTCTTC. It is translated as CASSSIGQGAEQFF.

This clonotype has a count of ten or more. The CDR3 loop reads CASSYRRSETQYF. DNA of the CDR3: TGTGCCAGCAGTTACAGGAGGTCAGAGACCCAGTACTTC. The rearrangement links TRBV6-5 to TRBJ2-5; maybe TRBD2 (5 bases). The ends were cut back, 2 bases at V and 4 bases at J, with 8 bases in the middle. Germline values: CDR1 MNHEY, CDR2 SVGAGI. The CDR3 totals 13 residues.

There are many counts of this clonotype. The V and J genes are TRBV21-1 and TRBJ2-5. TRBV21-1 is recorded as a pseudogene. This CDR3 is 15 amino acids long. CDR3 protein: CASSKRPVNLETQYF. CDR3 bases: TGTGCCAGCAGCAAACGACCAGTAAACCTGGAGACCCAGTACTTC.

This clonotype was detected only a few times. V is TRBV9 and J is TRBJ2-1; the match to TRBD2 covers 14 bases. V lost 2 bases to trimming and J lost 10 bases; unmatched junction nucleotides: 11. This CDR3 is built from 17 residues. The germline gives CDR1 SGDLS, CDR2 YYNGEE. The CDR3 DNA sequence: TGTGCCAGCAGCGTCCGTCCCGGGACTAGCGGGGGCACGGAGCAGTTCTTC. Amino acid sequence: CASSVRPGTSGGTEQFF.

The sample holds a few counts of this clonotype. The chain recombines TRBV5-1 with TRBJ2-1; D unresolved. This CDR3 spans 14 amino acids. The ends were cut back, 4 bases at V and 6 bases at J, with 14 bases in the middle. Germline V gene sequence: CDR1 SGHRS, CDR2 YFSETQ. CDR3 amino acids: CASSPGPLTNEQFF. The CDR3 DNA sequence: TGCGCCAGCAGCCCCGGCCCCCTGACCAATGAGCAGTTCTTC.